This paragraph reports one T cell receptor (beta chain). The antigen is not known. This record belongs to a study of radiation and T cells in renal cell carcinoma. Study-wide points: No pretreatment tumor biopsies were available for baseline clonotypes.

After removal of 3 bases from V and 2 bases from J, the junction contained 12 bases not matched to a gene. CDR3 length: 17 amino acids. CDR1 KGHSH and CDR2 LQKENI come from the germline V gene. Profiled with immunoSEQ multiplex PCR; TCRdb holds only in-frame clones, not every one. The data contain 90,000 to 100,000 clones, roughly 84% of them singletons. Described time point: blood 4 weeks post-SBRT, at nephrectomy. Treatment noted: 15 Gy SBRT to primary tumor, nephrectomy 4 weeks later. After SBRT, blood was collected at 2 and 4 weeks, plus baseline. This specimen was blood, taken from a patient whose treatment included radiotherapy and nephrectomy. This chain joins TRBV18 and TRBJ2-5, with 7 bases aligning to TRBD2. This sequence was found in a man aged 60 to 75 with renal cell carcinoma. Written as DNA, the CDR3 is TGTGCCAGCTCACCGTCCATGGCTAGCGGCATACAAGAGACCCAGTACTTC. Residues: CASSPSMASGIQETQYF.